This T cell receptor (beta chain) appears in the sequencing data of a study of STAT3 mutations in large granular lymphocyte leukemia. Study information: Immunosuppressive therapy was given to more than half of T-LGLL patients.

Germline CDR1 and CDR2: SGHNT and YYREEE (reference sequence). J was trimmed by 2 bases and V by 4 bases; bases with no gene match: 3. The CDR3 length is 13 residues. This clone appeared once. Its antigen is unknown. Produced via immunoSEQ multiplex PCR; TCRdb's table is partial and in-frame only. Of some 4,000 clones listed, 82% were seen once; the top ten hold around nine tenths. Study-wide results and caveats: Every T-cell large granular lymphocyte leukemia patient had at least one immunodominant TCR beta clonotype. A small but highly pathogenic clone may have been missed.

Specimen: peripheral blood mononuclear cells. This sequence originates from a boy aged 10-17 years with T-cell large granular lymphocyte leukemia. Some clones in this sample may be carry-over from other donors' samples. The chain couples TRBV5-4 to TRBJ2-7, with 7 bases matching TRBD1. The CDR3 spells CASSVGTAYEQYF. The CDR3 bases are TGTGCCAGCAGCGTCGGGACAGCCTACGAGCAGTACTTC.